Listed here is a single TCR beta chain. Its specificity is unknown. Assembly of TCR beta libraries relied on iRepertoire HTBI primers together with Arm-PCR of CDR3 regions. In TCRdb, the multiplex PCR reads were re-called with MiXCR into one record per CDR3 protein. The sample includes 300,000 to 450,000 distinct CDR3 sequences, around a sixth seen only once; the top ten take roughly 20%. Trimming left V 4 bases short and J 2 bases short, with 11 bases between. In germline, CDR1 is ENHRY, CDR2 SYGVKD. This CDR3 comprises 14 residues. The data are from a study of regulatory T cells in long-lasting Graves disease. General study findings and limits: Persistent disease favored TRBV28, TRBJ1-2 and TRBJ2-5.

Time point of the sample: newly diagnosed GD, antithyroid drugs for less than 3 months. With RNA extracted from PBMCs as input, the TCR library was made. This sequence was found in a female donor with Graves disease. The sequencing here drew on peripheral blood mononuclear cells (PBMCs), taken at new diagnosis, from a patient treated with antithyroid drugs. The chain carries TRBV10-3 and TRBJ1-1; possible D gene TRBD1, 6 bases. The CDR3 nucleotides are TGTGCCATCAGTGGAACAGGGCCCAACACTGAAGCTTTCTTT. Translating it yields CAISGTGPNTEAFF.